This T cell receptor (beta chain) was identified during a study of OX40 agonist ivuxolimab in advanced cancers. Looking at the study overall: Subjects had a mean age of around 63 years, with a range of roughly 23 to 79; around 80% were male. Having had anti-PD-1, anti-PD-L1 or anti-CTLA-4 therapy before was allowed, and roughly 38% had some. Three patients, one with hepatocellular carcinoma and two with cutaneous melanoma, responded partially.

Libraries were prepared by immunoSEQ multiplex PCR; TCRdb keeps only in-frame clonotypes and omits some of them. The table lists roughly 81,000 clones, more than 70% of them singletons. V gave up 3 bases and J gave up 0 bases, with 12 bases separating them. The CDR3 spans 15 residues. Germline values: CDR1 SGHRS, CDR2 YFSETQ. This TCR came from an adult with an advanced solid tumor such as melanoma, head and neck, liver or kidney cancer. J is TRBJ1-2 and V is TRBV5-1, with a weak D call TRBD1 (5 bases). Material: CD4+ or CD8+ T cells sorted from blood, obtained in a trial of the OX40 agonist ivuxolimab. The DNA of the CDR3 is TGCGCCAGCAGCTCCGGGACCCCAGCTAACTATGGCTACACCTTC. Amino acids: CASSSGTPANYGYTF.